The entry that follows covers one T cell receptor beta chain sequence. Its target is unknown. Trimming took 0 bases from V and 4 from J, leaving 19 bases between them. This CDR3 comprises 19 residues. Looked up from germline, CDR1 is MGHRA and CDR2 is YSYEKL. The data are from a study of T cell clonotyping in hematopoietic cell transplantation. Study-wide context: Recipients' pretransplant samples followed cytoreduction. General observations from the study: Pathologically expanded recipient clonotypes increased progressively from day 30 to day 180 as diversity fell.

The time point here: recipient sample about 28 days before transplant, after cytoreduction. Clones were read by immunoSEQ multiplex PCR, and TCRdb kept only the in-frame ones, dropping some. The table lists tens of thousands of clones, roughly 80% of them singletons, with about 6.8% in the top ten. The chain is built from TRBV4-1 and TRBJ1-6; D not resolved. Here the sequenced sample was peripheral blood mononuclear cells, taken before stem cell transplant. The clonotype was recovered from a woman aged 25 to 45 with chronic myeloid leukemia. Some clones in this sample may be carry-over from other donors' samples. The CDR3 loop is CASSQDRSRSQTYNSPLHF. Here the CDR3 DNA reads TGCGCCAGCAGCCAAGATCGCAGCCGTAGTCAAACTTATAATTCACCCCTCCACTTT.